This is a list of T cell receptor beta chains from one sample in a study of T cell responses to AZD1222 COVID-19 vaccine. The method was immunoSEQ multiplex PCR; TCRdb's version includes in-frame clones alone and lacks a portion of them. The data show around 150,000 clones, around nine tenths seen once. The input for sequencing was peripheral blood, taken on day 0 of AZD1222 vaccination. These receptors were taken from an adult in good health. Both conserved end residues are part of each CDR3. D genes are given only for firm matches. Clone size is shown for a subset of rows, as once, few, many or a class of expanded clone.

>TRBD1|NA|TRBV10-3|TRBJ1-3
CAISARGLGNTIYF
TGTGCCATCAGTGCGAGGGGGCTTGGAAACACCATATATTTT
>NA|NA|TRBV10-3|TRBJ2-1
CATGTFNEQFF
TGTGCCACTGGGACGTTCAATGAGCAGTTCTTC
>TRBD2|NA|TRBV7-2|TRBJ2-1
CASSPLLAVPYNEQFF
TGTGCCAGCAGCCCTTTACTAGCGGTACCCTACAATGAGCAGTTCTTC
>NA|NA|TRBV6-2/TRBV6-3|TRBJ1-1
CASSLTGNTEAFF
TGTGCCAGCAGTTTGACAGGTAACACTGAAGCTTTCTTT
>TRBD2|NA|TRBV7-2|TRBJ2-7
CASSFAGGTYEQYF
TGTGCCAGCAGCTTCGCGGGGGGCACCTACGAGCAGTACTTC
>TRBD2|NA|TRBV7-2|TRBJ2-1
CASSFSGSSPFYNEQFF
TGTGCCAGCAGCTTTAGCGGGAGTTCCCCGTTTTACAATGAGCAGTTCTTC
>NA|NA|TRBV4-2|TRBJ2-5
CASSQDPRGAQETQYF
TGTGCCAGCAGCCAAGACCCCAGAGGGGCGCAGGAGACCCAGTACTTC
>NA|once|TRBV4-3|TRBJ1-2
CASSQDGGGASSYGYTF
TGCGCCAGCAGCCAAGATGGCGGGGGCGCTTCAAGCTATGGCTACACCTTC
>TRBD1|NA|TRBV5-5|TRBJ1-4
CASSSGTGGTNEKLFF
TGTGCCAGCAGCTCCGGGACAGGGGGCACTAATGAAAAACTGTTTTTT
>TRBD1|NA|TRBV7-9|TRBJ2-5
CASSSDRGLETQYF
TGTGCCAGCAGCTCGGACAGGGGGCTGGAGACCCAGTACTTC
>NA|NA|TRBV19|TRBJ1-5
CASSINLGASASNQPQHF
TGTGCCAGTAGTATAAACCTCGGGGCGTCGGCTAGCAATCAGCCCCAGCATTTT
>TRBD1|once|TRBV2|TRBJ2-7
CASSLQGATVEQYF
TGTGCCAGCAGTTTACAGGGGGCTACCGTCGAGCAGTACTTC
>NA|NA|TRBV29-1|TRBJ2-1
CSVHLPGPSTGNEQFF
TGCAGCGTCCACCTGCCGGGACCCAGCACGGGTAATGAGCAGTTCTTC
>NA|NA|TRBV9|TRBJ1-1
CASSEGGVGATEAFF
TGTGCCAGCAGCGAAGGCGGGGTCGGGGCCACTGAAGCTTTCTTT
>NA|few|TRBV5-1|TRBJ2-7
CASSLIGGRSYEQYF
TGCGCCAGCAGTTTGATCGGGGGGCGCTCCTACGAGCAGTACTTC
>TRBD2|NA|TRBV19|TRBJ2-2
CASSKSGSDSGELFF
TGTGCCAGTAGTAAGAGCGGGAGTGACAGCGGGGAGCTGTTTTTT
>TRBD1|NA|TRBV12-3/TRBV12-4|TRBJ2-7
CASGQGPYEQYF
TGTGCCAGCGGACAGGGTCCCTACGAGCAGTACTTC
>NA|NA|TRBV7-9|TRBJ1-4
CASSPGDGGTNEKLFF
TGTGCCAGCAGCCCGGGGGACGGGGGAACTAATGAAAAACTGTTTTTT
>NA|NA|TRBV27|TRBJ2-6
CASSLLPRTASGANVLTF
TGTGCCAGCAGTTTACTCCCCCGGACAGCCTCTGGGGCCAACGTCCTGACTTTC
>TRBD2|NA|TRBV3-1/TRBV3-2|TRBJ2-1
CASSQVLAGGQENEQFF
TGTGCCAGCAGCCAAGTACTAGCGGGAGGCCAGGAAAATGAGCAGTTCTTC
>NA|NA|TRBV5-1|TRBJ2-3
CASSLGPGLTDTQYF
TGCGCCAGCAGCCTAGGGCCGGGGCTCACAGATACGCAGTATTTT
>NA|NA|TRBV3-1/TRBV3-2|TRBJ2-3
CASSQYLQDTQYF
TGTGCCAGCAGCCAATATTTGCAAGATACGCAGTATTTT
>TRBD2|NA|TRBV5-1|TRBJ2-3
CASSLDEGLAGGTDTQYF
TGCGCCAGCAGCTTGGATGAGGGACTAGCGGGAGGCACAGATACGCAGTATTTT
>TRBD1|NA|TRBV24-1|TRBJ1-2
CATAETGGQGSFYTF
TGTGCCACCGCCGAAACCGGTGGACAGGGGAGCTTCTACACCTTC
>TRBD2|NA|TRBV2|TRBJ2-5
CASRPPSGGDTQYF
TGTGCCAGCAGGCCACCTAGCGGAGGCGATACCCAGTACTTC
>NA|NA|TRBV18|TRBJ1-3
CASSPNSGNTIYF
TGTGCCAGCTCACCCAACTCTGGAAACACCATATATTTT
>NA|NA|TRBV11-2|TRBJ2-5
CASSLGHFQETQYF
TGTGCCAGCAGCTTAGGACACTTCCAAGAGACCCAGTACTTC
>NA|once|TRBV5-4|TRBJ1-6
CASSPDSLAINSPLHF
TGTGCCAGCAGTCCAGACAGCCTAGCTATCAATTCACCCCTCCACTTT
>NA|NA|TRBV24-1|TRBJ2-7
CATGGPTYEQYF
TGTGCCACCGGAGGCCCCACCTACGAGCAGTACTTC
>TRBD1|NA|TRBV27|TRBJ2-5
CASSLTQDRVQTQYF
TGTGCCAGCAGTTTAACACAGGACAGGGTCCAGACCCAGTACTTC
>NA|NA|TRBV25-1|TRBJ1-3
CASSELLLSGNTIYF
TGTGCCAGCAGTGAATTACTGCTCTCTGGAAACACCATATATTTT
>TRBD1|NA|TRBV19|TRBJ2-7
CASSFTGQAFSEQYF
TGTGCCAGTAGTTTCACGGGACAGGCATTCTCCGAGCAGTACTTC
>TRBD1|NA|TRBV10-3|TRBJ2-1
CAIRTGGNEQFF
TGTGCCATCAGGACAGGGGGCAATGAGCAGTTCTTC
>TRBD2|once|TRBV19|TRBJ2-1
CASSIEGELAGVYNEQFF
TGTGCCAGTAGTATAGAGGGGGAACTAGCGGGAGTTTACAATGAGCAGTTCTTC
>NA|NA|TRBV6-5|TRBJ1-1
CASSNAVQGGTEAFF
TGTGCCAGCAGTAACGCTGTACAGGGTGGCACTGAAGCTTTCTTT